This section outlines one TCR beta chain sequence together with its context. CDR1 LGHDT and CDR2 YNNKEL come from the germline V gene (reference sequence). V was cut by 0 bases and J by 6 bases, with 5 bases left in between. The CDR3 contains 13 residues. TCRdb's table, derived via immunoSEQ multiplex PCR, lists solely in-frame clones and lacks some. The sample comprises roughly 120,000 clones, approximately 88% of which are singletons, and roughly 4% rests with the top ten. This sample stems from a study of control samples from healthy donors and cancer patients. V is TRBV3-1 (or the pseudogene TRBV3-2) and J is TRBJ2-2, with D unclear. Sample: PBMCs. The receptor comes from a woman aged 55 to 70 with lung cancer. The CDR3 protein is CASSQDGAGELFF. CDR3 DNA sequence: TGTGCCAGCAGCCAAGATGGAGCCGGGGAGCTGTTTTTT.